This is a list of T cell receptor beta chains from one sample in a study of T cell responses to AZD1222 COVID-19 vaccine. This table comes from immunoSEQ multiplex PCR, and its TCRdb copy is limited to in-frame clones, with some not included. This repertoire shows 150,000 to 200,000 clones, 92% found once; its top ten account for less than 1.3%. The input for sequencing was peripheral blood, taken 28 days after the second AZD1222 dose. Receptor source: an adult who received the AZD1222 COVID-19 vaccine. The CDR3 runs from the conserved cysteine through the conserved F or W. Each record gives: V gene, J gene, clone size, D gene, CDR3 protein, CDR3 DNA. D genes are given only for firm matches. Clone size, where shown, is once, few, many, or a class for clones that have expanded.

>TRBV2|TRBJ2-1|-|-
CASSPGTESEQFF
TGTGCCAGCAGCCCCGGGACGGAGAGTGAGCAGTTCTTC
>TRBV3-1/TRBV3-2|TRBJ2-2|-|TRBD2
CASSTRTSGEISGELFF
TGTGCCAGCAGCACCCGGACTAGCGGGGAAATTAGCGGGGAGCTGTTTTTT
>TRBV21-1|TRBJ2-5|-|-
CASSKVGGGPQETQYF
TGTGCCAGCAGCAAAGTGGGGGGTGGGCCGCAAGAGACCCAGTACTTC
>TRBV12-3/TRBV12-4|TRBJ2-1|-|-
CASQRTAYNEQFF
TGTGCCAGTCAAAGGACGGCTTACAATGAGCAGTTCTTC
>TRBV5-1|TRBJ2-3|-|-
CASSLDLTSTDTQYF
TGCGCCAGCAGCCTGGACTTAACTAGCACAGATACGCAGTATTTT
>TRBV2|TRBJ1-5|-|TRBD1
CASSEKTGHQPQHF
TGTGCCAGCAGTGAAAAGACAGGGCATCAGCCCCAGCATTTT
>TRBV29-1|TRBJ2-7|-|-
CSAVLEGDPGDEQYF
TGCAGCGCCGTTCTTGAAGGGGACCCAGGGGACGAGCAGTACTTC
>TRBV5-1|TRBJ1-4|-|-
CASSAEANEKLFF
TGCGCCAGCAGCGCGGAGGCTAATGAAAAACTGTTTTTT
>TRBV6-5|TRBJ1-1|-|TRBD1
CASSIGQGLNTEAFF
TGTGCCAGCAGCATCGGACAGGGTCTCAACACTGAAGCTTTCTTT
>TRBV18|TRBJ1-2|-|TRBD1
CASSLGTGVGYTF
TGTGCCAGCTCACTGGGGACAGGGGTTGGCTACACCTTC
>TRBV6-6|TRBJ1-1|-|-
CASTQANTEAFF
TGTGCCAGCACACAGGCGAACACTGAAGCTTTCTTT
>TRBV3-1/TRBV3-2|TRBJ1-1|-|TRBD1
CASSPWTGKAFF
TGTGCCAGCAGCCCTTGGACAGGAAAAGCTTTCTTT
>TRBV5-1|TRBJ1-6|-|-
CASSLEGGDSPLHF
TGCGCCAGCAGCTTGGAGGGTGGGGATTCACCCCTCCACTTT
>TRBV7-2|TRBJ2-7|-|-
CASSLGGRYNEQYF
TGTGCCAGCAGCTTAGGGGGCAGGTACAACGAGCAGTACTTC
>TRBV6-2/TRBV6-3|TRBJ1-1|-|-
CASSYHVGLLMNTEAFF
TGTGCCAGCAGTTATCACGTCGGACTTTTGATGAACACTGAAGCTTTCTTT
>TRBV6-5|TRBJ2-1|-|-
CASSYSGEEQFF
TGTGCCAGCAGTTACTCGGGCGAGGAGCAGTTCTTC
>TRBV11-3|TRBJ2-2|once|-
CASSLQGSTGELFF
TGTGCCAGCAGCTTACAGGGGAGCACCGGGGAGCTGTTTTTT
>TRBV7-3|TRBJ2-5|-|TRBD2
CASSSGLAGETQYF
TGTGCCAGCAGTTCGGGACTAGCTGGAGAGACCCAGTACTTC
>TRBV6-5|TRBJ2-1|-|-
CASSRSVRLNNEQFF
TGTGCCAGCAGCCGCTCAGTACGGCTTAACAATGAGCAGTTCTTC
>TRBV3-1/TRBV3-2|TRBJ1-1|-|-
CASTQQVYNTEAFF
TGTGCCAGCACCCAACAGGTTTACAACACTGAAGCTTTCTTT
>TRBV25-1|TRBJ1-2|few|TRBD1
CASSALGQDGYTF
TGTGCCAGCAGTGCCTTGGGACAGGATGGCTACACCTTC
>TRBV9|TRBJ2-2|-|TRBD2
CASSVGAGGPGGELFF
TGTGCCAGCAGCGTAGGAGCGGGGGGGCCCGGCGGGGAGCTGTTTTTT
>TRBV27|TRBJ2-7|once|TRBD2
CASSSLAGGRYEQYF
TGTGCCAGCAGTTCTTTAGCGGGGGGCCGCTACGAGCAGTACTTC
>TRBV19|TRBJ1-1|-|-
CASSIDPGGSLNTEAFF
TGTGCCAGTAGTATTGACCCCGGGGGCAGCCTGAACACTGAAGCTTTCTTT
>TRBV30|TRBJ1-1|-|-
CAWSVTGLNTEAFF
TGTGCCTGGAGTGTAACCGGGTTAAACACTGAAGCTTTCTTT
>TRBV3-1/TRBV3-2|TRBJ1-2|-|-
CASSRDFYGYTF
TGTGCCAGCAGCCGGGATTTCTATGGCTACACCTTC
>TRBV7-9|TRBJ1-1|-|-
CASSRTQDEAFF
TGTGCCAGCAGCCGAACGCAGGATGAAGCTTTCTTT
>TRBV2|TRBJ2-3|-|-
CASSELSRTDTQYF
TGTGCCAGCAGTGAGCTATCTCGCACAGATACGCAGTATTTT
>TRBV5-1|TRBJ1-1|once|-
CASSLVSDTEAFF
TGCGCCAGCAGCTTGGTATCGGATACTGAAGCTTTCTTT
>TRBV12-3/TRBV12-4|TRBJ1-6|-|-
CASRDSYNSPLHF
TGTGCCAGCAGGGACAGCTATAATTCACCCCTCCACTTT
>TRBV19|TRBJ1-3|-|-
CASNPGQFSGNTIYF
TGTGCCAGTAACCCGGGGCAGTTCTCTGGAAACACCATATATTTT
>TRBV18|TRBJ1-5|-|TRBD1
CASSPGQGTSYSNQPQHF
TGTGCCAGCTCCCCGGGACAGGGGACAAGCTATAGCAATCAGCCCCAGCATTTT
>TRBV7-2|TRBJ2-2|-|-
CASSLFIQGATGELFF
TGTGCCAGCAGCTTATTTATCCAGGGCGCGACCGGGGAGCTGTTTTTT
>TRBV7-9|TRBJ1-1|-|-
CASSPLPNTEAFF
TGTGCCAGCAGCCCGCTCCCGAACACTGAAGCTTTCTTT
>TRBV4-2|TRBJ2-2|-|TRBD2
CASSQEGLAGEGSGELFF
TGTGCCAGCAGCCAAGAGGGACTAGCGGGTGAGGGTAGCGGGGAGCTGTTTTTT
>TRBV2|TRBJ1-1|-|-
CASSYQGFRSTEAFF
TGTGCCAGCAGCTACCAGGGGTTTCGAAGCACTGAAGCTTTCTTT
>TRBV18|TRBJ2-7|-|TRBD1
CASSIRDRGQGEQYF
TGTGCCAGCTCAATCCGGGACAGGGGGCAAGGCGAGCAGTACTTC